These T cell receptor beta chains were read from a single sample in a study of early T cells in non-severe SARS-CoV-2 infection. TCRdb analysed the 5' RACE reads with MiXCR anew, one entry per CDR3 protein. The sample lists some 67,000 distinct CDR3 sequences, roughly an eighth occurring once. Material: whole blood. These TCRs come from an adult who was a healthcare worker with PCR-confirmed SARS-CoV-2 infection or an uninfected control (not recorded which). Both conserved end residues are part of each CDR3. A D gene is named only where the DNA matches it firmly. Some rows mark clone size as missing; the rest say once, few, many or name a class of expanded clone.

size | J | D | V | CDR3 | DNA
few | TRBJ1-1 | . | TRBV7-9 | CASSWEEGTEAFF | TGTGCCAGCAGCTGGGAGGAGGGCACTGAAGCTTTCTTT
many | TRBJ2-3 | . | TRBV20-1 | CSASIHQGDLLTDTQYF | TGCAGTGCTAGCATCCACCAGGGGGACTTACTCACAGATACGCAGTATTTT
many | TRBJ2-7 | TRBD1 | TRBV29-1 | CSVVPGGVYEQYF | TGCAGCGTTGTGCCAGGGGGCGTCTACGAGCAGTACTTC
. | TRBJ2-7 | TRBD2 | TRBV3-1 | CASSQGRTSGGAEQYF | TGTGCCAGCAGCCAAGGGAGGACTAGCGGGGGGGCCGAGCAGTACTTC
many | TRBJ2-1 | TRBD2 | TRBV2 | CASSEGLARFF | TGTGCCAGCAGTGAGGGACTAGCGCGGTTCTTC
few | TRBJ1-1 | . | TRBV6-2/TRBV6-3 | CASSYIRNTEAFF | TGTGCCAGCAGTTACATCAGGAACACTGAAGCTTTCTTT
. | TRBJ1-6 | . | TRBV12-3/TRBV12-4 | CASRPRDSPLHF | TGTGCCAGCAGGCCCAGGGATTCACCCCTCCACTTT
. | TRBJ2-3 | . | TRBV7-2 | CASSLAQLGDTQYF | TGTGCCAGCAGCTTAGCTCAGTTGGGGGATACGCAGTATTTT
. | TRBJ1-1 | . | TRBV11-1 | CASSADRNTEAFF | TGTGCCAGCAGCGCCGACAGAAACACTGAAGCTTTCTTT
. | TRBJ2-5 | . | TRBV29-1 | CSVLLEETQYF | TGCAGCGTTCTCCTAGAAGAGACCCAGTACTTC
few | TRBJ1-3 | TRBD1 | TRBV18 | CASSPRQGFSGNTIYF | TGTGCCAGCTCACCGCGACAGGGTTTCTCTGGAAACACCATATATTTT
. | TRBJ1-6 | . | TRBV27 | CASVGAMNSPLHF | TGTGCCAGCGTGGGGGCAATGAATTCACCCCTCCACTTT
few | TRBJ2-3 | . | TRBV7-9 | CASSLNRGNTQYF | TGTGCCAGCAGCTTAAACCGCGGGAATACGCAGTATTTT
many | TRBJ2-5 | . | TRBV7-2 | CASSLQETQYF | TGTGCCAGCAGCCTCCAAGAGACCCAGTACTTC
. | TRBJ1-5 | . | TRBV18 | CASSPPQPQHF | TGTGCCAGCTCACCACCGCAGCCCCAGCATTTT
many | TRBJ2-6 | . | TRBV3-1 | CASSQDSSGANVLTF | TGTGCCAGCAGCCAAGACAGCTCTGGGGCCAACGTCCTGACTTTC
few | TRBJ1-1 | . | TRBV9 | CASSLQANTEVFF | TGTGCCAGCAGCTTACAGGCGAACACTGAAGTTTTCTTT
few | TRBJ1-2 | . | TRBV3-1 | CASSQDLRSYGYTF | TGTGCCAGCAGCCAAGATCTACGGTCCTATGGCTACACCTTC
. | TRBJ1-3 | . | TRBV10-3 | CATNQGGGNTIYF | TGTGCCACGAATCAGGGAGGTGGAAACACCATATATTTT
. | TRBJ2-7 | . | TRBV5-1 | CASRDFQGSYEQYF | TGCGCCAGCCGGGACTTCCAAGGCTCCTACGAGCAGTACTTC
. | TRBJ2-2 | . | TRBV11-2 | CASSLRARAPTGELFF | TGTGCCAGCAGCTTACGGGCAAGGGCACCGACCGGGGAGCTGTTTTTT
. | TRBJ1-2 | . | TRBV7-2 | CASSLEHYGYTF | TGTGCCAGCAGCTTAGAGCACTATGGCTACACCTTC
many | TRBJ1-1 | . | TRBV20-1 | CSAPRPTGAFF | TGCAGTGCCCCGCGACCCACGGGAGCTTTCTTT
. | TRBJ2-6 | TRBD1 | TRBV3-1 | CASSQDKGAPGANVLTF | TGTGCCAGCAGCCAAGACAAGGGGGCTCCTGGGGCCAACGTCCTGACTTTC
. | TRBJ2-5 | TRBD2 | TRBV20-1 | CSAPWGAGGVQETQYF | TGCAGTGCCCCCTGGGGAGCGGGGGGGGTTCAAGAGACCCAGTACTTC
. | TRBJ1-4 | TRBD1 | TRBV20-1 | CSATGQGATNEKLFF | TGCAGTGCTACGGGACAGGGGGCAACTAATGAAAAACTGTTTTTT
. | TRBJ2-6 | . | TRBV29-1 | CSVYIPGPGANVLTF | TGCAGCGTATACATACCCGGGCCTGGGGCCAACGTCCTGACTTTC
few | TRBJ2-4 | . | TRBV5-1 | CASSLEGGNIQYF | TGCGCCAGCAGCTTGGAAGGAGGAAACATTCAGTACTTC
. | TRBJ1-1 | . | TRBV4-2 | CASSQDRRRVF | TGTGCCAGCAGCCAAGATCGCCGCAGGGTCTTT
few | TRBJ2-7 | . | TRBV7-9 | CASVGRGREYYEQYF | TGTGCCTCTGTAGGTCGCGGCAGGGAGTACTACGAGCAGTACTTC
. | TRBJ2-2 | TRBD1 | TRBV28 | CASSSGTVRVFF | TGTGCCAGCAGTTCGGGGACAGTTCGGGTGTTTTTT
. | TRBJ2-1 | . | TRBV10-3 | CAIIRDTTYNEQFF | TGTGCCATCATCCGGGACACCACTTACAATGAGCAGTTCTTC
many | TRBJ1-6 | . | TRBV10-3 | CAISEKRETPLHF | TGTGCCATCAGTGAAAAAAGGGAGACACCCCTCCACTTT
few | TRBJ2-2 | . | TRBV12-3/TRBV12-4 | CASSSGAASTGELFF | TGTGCCAGCAGTTCGGGGGCAGCGAGCACCGGGGAGCTGTTTTTT
. | TRBJ1-1 | . | TRBV18 | CASSPRNVEAFF | TGTGCCAGCTCACCAAGGAACGTTGAAGCTTTCTTT
few | TRBJ1-1 | . | TRBV25-1 | CASRNRVDTEAFF | TGTGCCAGCAGGAACAGAGTGGACACTGAAGCTTTCTTT
few | TRBJ2-3 | . | TRBV12-2 | CASRPPRSGFNSTDTQYF | TGTGCAAGTCGCCCCCCGCGGAGCGGGTTTAATTCGACAGATACGCAGTATTTT
. | TRBJ2-7 | TRBD2 | TRBV5-1 | CASNSGKPSYEQYF | TGCGCCAGCAATAGCGGGAAACCCTCCTACGAGCAGTACTTC
. | TRBJ1-6 | TRBD1 | TRBV6-6 | CASNPGQVPNSPLHF | TGTGCCAGCAATCCGGGACAGGTTCCTAATTCACCCCTCCACTTT
few | TRBJ1-5 | . | TRBV6-2/TRBV6-3 | CASRNGGGHGQPQHF | TGTGCCAGCAGGAACGGAGGGGGGCACGGTCAGCCCCAGCATTTT
few | TRBJ1-6 | . | TRBV7-9 | CASSLAARNSPLHF | TGTGCCAGCAGCCTAGCGGCCAGGAATTCACCCCTCCACTTT
many | TRBJ2-7 | TRBD2 | TRBV5-1 | CASSRGTSPKDEQYF | TGCGCCAGCAGCCGAGGGACTAGCCCCAAAGACGAGCAGTACTTC
. | TRBJ2-5 | TRBD2 | TRBV7-3 | CASSSSGAQETQYF | TGTGCCAGCAGCTCTAGCGGGGCCCAAGAGACCCAGTACTTC
. | TRBJ2-7 | . | TRBV5-1 | CTSSSAGHTYEQYF | TGCACCAGCAGCTCCGCGGGACACACCTACGAGCAGTACTTC
many | TRBJ2-7 | . | TRBV6-1 | CASSERGDSSYEQYF | TGTGCCAGCAGTGAAAGGGGGGATAGCTCCTACGAGCAGTACTTC
. | TRBJ2-4 | . | TRBV29-1 | CSARDLAKNIQYF | TGCAGCGCAAGAGACCTAGCCAAAAACATTCAGTACTTC
few | TRBJ2-7 | . | TRBV9 | CASSVATGGYEQYF | TGTGCCAGCAGCGTAGCGACAGGAGGTTACGAGCAGTACTTC
many | TRBJ1-2 | TRBD1 | TRBV20-1 | CSAKTGTGGDYGYTF | TGCAGTGCTAAGACCGGGACAGGGGGAGACTATGGCTACACCTTC
. | TRBJ2-2 | . | TRBV3-1 | CASSQDKYPGELFF | TGTGCCAGCAGCCAAGATAAGTATCCCGGGGAGCTGTTTTTT
few | TRBJ2-2 | . | TRBV12-3/TRBV12-4 | CASSSGTPNTGELFF | TGTGCCAGCAGTTCCGGGACACCGAACACCGGGGAGCTGTTTTTT
. | TRBJ2-1 | . | TRBV2 | CATTAVGSNNEQFF | TGTGCCACCACAGCGGTGGGATCGAACAATGAGCAGTTCTTC
. | TRBJ2-7 | . | TRBV3-1 | CASSQAWARAGFEQYF | TGTGCCAGCAGCCAAGCTTGGGCCCGCGCGGGCTTCGAGCAGTACTTC
once | TRBJ1-2 | . | TRBV11-1 | CASSQTAQGGYTF | TGTGCCAGCAGTCAGACAGCCCAGGGAGGCTACACCTTC